The sequence of this T cell receptor (beta chain) was determined in a study of blood T cell repertoires in COVID-19. Study in general: Acute and convalescent COVID-19 specimens originated in the United States, Italy and Spain. Sources were T cells, B-cell-depleted T cells, or PBMCs; the material itself was cDNA or gDNA.

Germline-derived CDR1 and CDR2 are SGHVS and FNYEAQ. The CDR3 is made up of 11 amino acids. V lost 5 bases and J 8 bases, leaving 7 bases between the germline ends. In the study's own analysis: Reference gene primer amplification gave estimated nucleated cell counts. Assay used: immunoSEQ multiplex PCR; TCRdb lists only in-frame clones, some missing. V and J calls and clone size are as listed in that table; D and trimming were resolved from the DNA. The table records 150,000 to 200,000 clones, about four fifths of them present only once. This rearrangement joins TRBV7-6 to TRBJ2-1; D is undetermined. This TCR came from an older man with active or convalescent COVID-19. Sequencing was carried out using peripheral blood. The CDR3 region has the DNA TGTGCCAGCAGCGCGGCGCATGAGCAGTTCTTC. Protein sequence: CASSAAHEQFF.